The 15 T cell receptor beta chains given below trace back to one sample, sequenced in a study of shared clonotypes between healthy human individuals. Measured with immunoSEQ multiplex PCR; TCRdb has only the in-frame clones, and not every one. The repertoire includes about 2 million clones, 85% to 95% of them detected once, and roughly 0.13% sits in the top ten. The sequencing sample was made of naive CD4+ T cells sorted from blood. Subset indicated: CD45RA+ positively selected. The source of these receptors is a man younger than 35 in good health.

Worth noting for this clone: This sample includes further DNA sequences coding for the same CDR3. The genes are TRBV7-2 and TRBJ1-2, with TRBD1 matching over 9 bases. Germline assignment: CDR1 SGHTA and CDR2 FQGNSA. Losses at the gene ends were 5 bases for V and 5 bases for J; bases not matched to a gene: 3. This CDR3 has 13 amino acids. Here the CDR3 reads CASSQGQGYGYTF. Written as DNA, the CDR3 is TGTGCCAGCAGCCAAGGACAGGGGTATGGCTACACCTTC.

This chain uses TRBV9 with TRBJ1-2; 7 nucleotides line up with TRBD1. Germline V gene data show CDR1 as SGDLS and CDR2 as YYNGEE. CDR3 length: 15 amino acids. V was pared by 0 bases and J by 4 bases, with 6 bases of the junction left unmatched. The CDR3 bases are TGTGCCAGCAGCGTAGACCCCGACAGGGTCTATGGCTACACCTTC. Protein sequence: CASSVDPDRVYGYTF.

The CDR3 sequence is CASSTDRTRDTQYF. CDR3 in DNA: TGTGCCAGCAGTACGGACAGGACTCGGGATACGCAGTATTTT. The rearrangement links TRBV6-5 to TRBJ2-3; 7 nucleotides line up with TRBD1. Germline CDR1 is MNHEY and CDR2 is SVGAGI. The CDR3 is 14 amino acids. V was pared by 5 bases and J by 6 bases, with 8 bases of the junction left unmatched.

V usage is TRBV2 and J usage is TRBJ2-7, with 7 bases matching TRBD2. Germline V gene lookup returns CDR1 SNHLY and CDR2 FYNNEI. The CDR3 sequence is 14 residues long. The junction had 4 bases not matched to a gene; V was cut back by 2 bases and J by 3 bases. CDR3 sequence: CASSENPGGYEQYF. CDR3 bases: TGTGCCAGCAGTGAAAATCCGGGGGGCTACGAGCAGTACTTC.

The chain recombines TRBV6-5 with TRBJ1-5, with TRBD1 identical over 7 bases. CDR1 and CDR2 (germline): MNHEY, SVGAGI. V dropped 5 bases and J dropped 4; count of bases not matched to a gene: 5. The CDR3 spans 14 residues. CDR3 residues: CASSAGTVNQPQHF. CDR3 bases: TGTGCCAGCAGTGCTGGGACAGTTAATCAGCCCCAGCATTTT.

V and J are TRBV28 and TRBJ2-7; TRBD2 might be the D (6 bases). The CDR3 runs to 13 residues. V lost 3 bases to trimming and J lost 4 bases, with 10 bases between them. CDR1 and CDR2 from the germline V gene are MDHEN and SYDVKM. The CDR3 DNA reads TGTGCCAGCAGTTTGCTAGCGTTGTACGAGCAGTACTTC. Its translation: CASSLLALYEQYF.

The rearrangement links TRBV19 to TRBJ1-5; a weak D match, TRBD1 (5 bases). Germline-derived CDR1 and CDR2 are LNHDA and SQIVND (reference sequence). The CDR3 runs to 16 residues. Trimming cost V 3 bases and J 1 base, with 13 bases left between them. The CDR3 protein is CASSIWQGWSNQPQHF. The DNA of the CDR3 is TGTGCCAGTAGTATTTGGCAGGGATGGAGCAATCAGCCCCAGCATTTT.

This clone was counted between two and nine times. Other DNA sequences in the sample encode the same CDR3. This rearrangement joins TRBV9 to TRBJ1-2; perhaps TRBD1 as D (5 bases). V lost 0 bases, J lost 7 bases, and 19 bases lay in between. The CDR3 length is 16 residues. The germline CDR1 and CDR2 sequences are SGDLS and YYNGEE. The CDR3 coding sequence is TGTGCCAGCAGCGTAGGGGCAGGGAATGAGATTGGTGGCTACACCTTC. Protein product: CASSVGAGNEIGGYTF. Complete variable domain (other parts from reference TRBV9 and TRBJ1-2): DSGVTQTPKHLITATGQRVTLRCSPRSGDLSVYWYQQSLDQGLQFLIQYYNGEERAKGNILERFSAQQFPDLHSELNLSSLELGDSALYFCASSVGAGNEIGGYTFGSGTRLTVV.

V usage is TRBV18 and J usage is TRBJ2-3; weak D call: TRBD2 (6 bases). This CDR3 is 14 amino acids long. Germline-derived CDR1 and CDR2 are KGHSH and LQKENI. Trimming removed 11 bases at V and 0 bases at J, with 15 bases between. This CDR3 reads CAGSERVSTDTQYF. The DNA for the CDR3 is TGTGCCGGATCCGAGCGGGTTAGCACAGATACGCAGTATTTT.

V usage is TRBV7-2 and J usage is TRBJ1-6; D unclear. The CDR3 has 15 residues. Germline CDR1 is SGHTA and CDR2 is FQGNSA. V was trimmed by 5 bases and J by 4 bases, leaving 12 bases between them. CDR3 residues: CASSPSSGYNSPLHF. The CDR3 DNA reads TGTGCCAGCAGCCCCTCGAGTGGGTATAATTCACCCCTCCACTTT.

To note about this clone: Other DNA variants within this sample encode the same CDR3. The chain combines TRBV10-3 with TRBJ2-7; D call uncertain. CDR3 length: 12 amino acids. Between the trimmed V and J ends, which lost 0 bases and 4 bases, there was a span of 4 bases. The germline gives CDR1 ENHRY, CDR2 SYGVKD. The CDR3 is CAISESVYEQYF. In DNA form, the CDR3 reads TGTGCCATCAGTGAGTCGGTGTACGAGCAGTACTTC.

With regard to this clone: The sample has other DNA sequences that encode this CDR3 too. The V and J genes are TRBV2 and TRBJ2-7; the D is unclear. The CDR3 length is 13 residues. Germline V gene data show CDR1 as SNHLY and CDR2 as FYNNEI. Trimming left V 4 bases short and J 0 bases short, with 7 bases between. The CDR3 sequence is CASSAGASYEQYF. DNA of the CDR3: TGTGCCAGCAGTGCGGGCGCCTCCTACGAGCAGTACTTC.

This clone was seen a single time. This chain joins TRBV6-5 and TRBJ2-7, with a tentative D call TRBD1 (5 bases). Germline values: CDR1 MNHEY, CDR2 SVGAGI. This CDR3 has 11 residues. V was pared by 6 bases and J by 6 bases, with 9 bases between. The CDR3 DNA reads as TGTGCCAGCAGATCAGGGATCGAGCAGTACTTC. Translating it yields CASRSGIEQYF.

Comment on this clone: The same CDR3 is also encoded by other DNA sequences in this sample. The rearrangement uses TRBV6-1 and TRBJ1-5, with 7 bases matching TRBD1. V lost 6 bases to trimming and J lost 4 bases; unmatched junction nucleotides: 3. The CDR3 covers 13 residues. In germline, CDR1 is MNHNS, CDR2 SASEGT. The CDR3 loop reads CASRQGPNQPQHF. As DNA, the CDR3 is TGTGCCAGCAGACAGGGGCCTAATCAGCCCCAGCATTTT.

The chain combines TRBV11-2 with TRBJ2-5; TRBD2 aligns across 7 bases. This CDR3 spans 18 amino acids. CDR1 is SGHAT, CDR2 FQNNGV, per germline. J lost 5 bases, V lost 0 bases, and 15 bases had no gene match. CDR3 loop: CASSLDRIYISGKETQYF. CDR3 bases: TGTGCCAGCAGCTTAGATCGCATTTATATCAGCGGGAAGGAGACCCAGTACTTC. Looking up the rest from reference TRBV11-2 and TRBJ2-5 gives the full variable domain: EAGVAQSPRYKIIEKRQSVAFWCNPISGHATLYWYQQILGQGPKLLIQFQNNGVVDDSQLPKDRFSAERLKGVDSTLKIQPAKLEDSAVYLCASSLDRIYISGKETQYFGPGTRLLVL.